One TCR beta chain is described in this entry. The junction does not match germline at one end; this may be a read error. The CDR3 regions of TCR beta were amplified from RNA transcripts. First-round RT-PCR of the TCR CDR3 relied on the HTBI primer set. TCRdb redid the calling of the multiplex PCR reads with MiXCR, one entry per CDR3 protein. The profile shows under 700,000 distinct CDR3 sequences, approximately 15% of them singletons. These data originate in a study of T cells in Graves' hyperthyroidism and ophthalmopathy. About the research overall: Peripheral blood was taken when the disease was first diagnosed, before any treatment began.

Germline V gene lookup returns CDR1 KGHSH and CDR2 LQKENI. This CDR3 has 13 residues. This TCR was sampled from a woman between 18 and 29 years old with Graves' hyperthyroidism. The chain employs TRBV18 and TRBJ1-1; D ambiguous. Sequencing was performed on blood. CDR3 DNA: TGTGCCAGCTCACCAGACATCAACACTGGAGCTTTCTTT. It is translated as CASSPDINTGAFF.